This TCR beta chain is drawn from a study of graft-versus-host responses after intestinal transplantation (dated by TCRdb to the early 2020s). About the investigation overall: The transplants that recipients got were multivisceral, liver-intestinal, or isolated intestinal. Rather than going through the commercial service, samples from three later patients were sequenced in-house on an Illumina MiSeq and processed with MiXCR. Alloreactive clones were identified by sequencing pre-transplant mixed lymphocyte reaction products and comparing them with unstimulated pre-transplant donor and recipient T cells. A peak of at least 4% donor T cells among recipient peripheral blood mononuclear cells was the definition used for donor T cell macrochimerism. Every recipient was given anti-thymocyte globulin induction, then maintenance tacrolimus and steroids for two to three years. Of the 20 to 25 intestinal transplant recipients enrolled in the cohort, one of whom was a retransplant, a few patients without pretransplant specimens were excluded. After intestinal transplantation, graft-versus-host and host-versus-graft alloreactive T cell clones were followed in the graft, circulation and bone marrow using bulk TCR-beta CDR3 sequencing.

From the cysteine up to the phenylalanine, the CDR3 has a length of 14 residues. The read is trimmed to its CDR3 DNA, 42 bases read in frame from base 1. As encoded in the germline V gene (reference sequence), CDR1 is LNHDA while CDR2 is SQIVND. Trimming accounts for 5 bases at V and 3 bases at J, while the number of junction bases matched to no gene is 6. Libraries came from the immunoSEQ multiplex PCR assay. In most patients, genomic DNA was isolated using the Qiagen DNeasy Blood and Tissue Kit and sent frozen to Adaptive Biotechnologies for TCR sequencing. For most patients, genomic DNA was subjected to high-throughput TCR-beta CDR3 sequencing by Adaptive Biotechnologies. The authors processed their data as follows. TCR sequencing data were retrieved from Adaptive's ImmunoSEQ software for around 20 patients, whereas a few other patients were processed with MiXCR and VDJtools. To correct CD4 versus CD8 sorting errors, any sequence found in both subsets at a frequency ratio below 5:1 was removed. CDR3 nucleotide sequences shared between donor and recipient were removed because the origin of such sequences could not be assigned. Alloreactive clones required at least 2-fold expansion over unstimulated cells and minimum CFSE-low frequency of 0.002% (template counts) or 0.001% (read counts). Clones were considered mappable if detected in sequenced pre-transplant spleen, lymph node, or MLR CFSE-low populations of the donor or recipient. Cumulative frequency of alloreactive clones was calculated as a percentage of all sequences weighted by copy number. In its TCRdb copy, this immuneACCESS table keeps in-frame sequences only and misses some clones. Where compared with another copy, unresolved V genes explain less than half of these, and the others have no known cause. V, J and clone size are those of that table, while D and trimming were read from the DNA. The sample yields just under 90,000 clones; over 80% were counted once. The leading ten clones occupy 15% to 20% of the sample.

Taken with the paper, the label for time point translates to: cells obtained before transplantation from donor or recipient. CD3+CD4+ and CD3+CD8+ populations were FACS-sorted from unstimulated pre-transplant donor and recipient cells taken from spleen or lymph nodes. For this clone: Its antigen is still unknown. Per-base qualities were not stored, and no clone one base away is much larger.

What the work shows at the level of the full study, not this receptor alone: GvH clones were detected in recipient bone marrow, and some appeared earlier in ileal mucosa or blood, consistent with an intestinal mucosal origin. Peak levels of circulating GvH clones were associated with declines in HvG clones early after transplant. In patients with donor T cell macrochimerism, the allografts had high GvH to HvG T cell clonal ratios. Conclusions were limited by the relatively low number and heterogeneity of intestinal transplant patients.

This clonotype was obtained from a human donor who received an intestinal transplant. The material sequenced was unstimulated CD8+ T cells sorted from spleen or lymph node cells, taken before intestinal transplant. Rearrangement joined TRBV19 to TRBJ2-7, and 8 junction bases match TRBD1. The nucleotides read TGTGCCAGTAGTCCCCAGGGGGCGGACTACGAGCAGTACTTC. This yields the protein CASSPQGADYEQYF.